The entry that follows covers one T cell receptor (beta chain) sequence. The CDR3 covers 16 residues. With 0 bases clipped from V and 0 bases from J, the junction kept 5 bases outside the gene matches. The germline V gene encodes CDR1 SGHVS and CDR2 FQNEAQ. The data originate from a study of blood T cell repertoires in COVID-19. Authors' analysis steps: Amplified reference gene primers provided the basis for estimating nucleated cell counts. Sequenced by immunoSEQ multiplex PCR; TCRdb stores in-frame clones only, minus some. That table gives V, J and clone size, and the DNA gave D and trimming. This sample carries under 300,000 clones, approximately 86% of them seen once, and the ten largest clones take about 6%. Categorization into cohorts depended on clinical history that participants reported.

Source material: PBMCs or T cells enriched from blood (not recorded which). The TCR comes from a woman aged 25 to 39 with acute COVID-19. This chain joins TRBV7-8 and TRBJ2-7; 7 bases fit TRBD2. CDR3 DNA: TGTGCCAGCAGCTTAGCGGGGGTAGCGGGCTCCTACGAGCAGTACTTC. It translates to CASSLAGVAGSYEQYF.